This entry is about one T cell receptor beta chain. What it recognizes is unknown. Trimming pared 2 bases from V and 2 bases from J, leaving 14 bases between. Germline V lookup: CDR1 SEHNR, CDR2 FQNEAQ (reference sequence). The CDR3 loop spans 16 amino acids. TCRB transcripts that were expressed got sequenced, as all of the isolated RNA had been reverse transcribed. For naive, central memory and regulatory T cell samples, reads averaged approximately 3.9 million. The method was immunoSEQ multiplex PCR; TCRdb's version includes in-frame clones alone and lacks a portion of them. The sample has some 270,000 clones, around 7.3% seen once; the top ten hold approximately 1%. This record belongs to a study of beta chain features in type 1 diabetes. Study observations and caveats: TCRB CDR3 length was moderately but significantly reduced in all four CD4+ subsets of Type 1 diabetes patients.

The sequence was collected from a woman in her late teens or twenties in good health. Material: central memory CD4+ T cells from blood. V and J are TRBV7-9 and TRBJ2-3; D might be TRBD1 (6 bases). CDR3 nucleotide sequence: TGTGCCAGCAGCTTAAGAGGGACATCCCCCACAGATACGCAGTATTTT. It translates to CASSLRGTSPTDTQYF.